Each of the 30 T cell receptor beta chains below was sequenced from the same sample in a study of T cells in localized non-small cell lung cancer. Assay used: immunoSEQ multiplex PCR; TCRdb lists only in-frame clones, some missing. This sample yields about 15,000 clones, of which more than 70% are seen a single time; approximately 4% belongs to the top ten. Sequences were derived from peripheral blood, sampled before any cancer treatment. All receptors derive from a woman aged 35 to 69 with stage I lung adenocarcinoma.

Comment on this clone: The sample carries other DNA sequences with the same CDR3. J is TRBJ1-5 and V is TRBV20-1; D might be TRBD1 (5 bases). Between the trimmed V and J ends, which lost 3 bases and 6 bases, there was a span of 6 bases. Germline assignment: CDR1 DFQATT and CDR2 SNEGSKA (reference sequence). This CDR3 has 11 amino acids. The CDR3 here is CSASGGQPQHF. The DNA of the CDR3 is TGCAGTGCTAGTGGGGGTCAGCCCCAGCATTTT.

This chain connects TRBV9 to TRBJ1-2, with a weak D call TRBD1 (5 bases). CDR1 is SGDLS, CDR2 YYNGEE, per germline. The germline V and J ends were trimmed by 0 bases and 4 bases, with 31 bases remaining between them. The length of the CDR3 is 21 residues. As DNA, the CDR3 is TGTGCCAGCAGCGTAGTGCAACCAACCGCTTGGGGGAGGGGTAGTACCTATGGCTACACCTTC. Translated, it gives CASSVVQPTAWGRGSTYGYTF.

The CDR3 is CAISDRQGRQPQHF. The CDR3 region has the DNA TGTGCCATCAGTGACAGACAGGGGAGGCAGCCCCAGCATTTT. V gene TRBV10-3 combines with J gene TRBJ1-5, with TRBD1 matching over 8 bases. Germline assignment: CDR1 ENHRY and CDR2 SYGVKD. J was trimmed by 7 bases and V by 3 bases; bases with no gene match: 5. The CDR3 is 14 amino acids.

This chain joins TRBV7-8 and TRBJ2-2, with D uncertain. The germline gives CDR1 SGHVS, CDR2 FQNEAQ. CDR3 size: 14 residues. The V end was cut by 1 base, the J end by 1 base, with 4 bases between. Here the CDR3 DNA reads TGTGCCAGCAGCTTAGAACTGAACACCGGGGAGCTGTTTTTT. The encoded protein is CASSLELNTGELFF.

The gene calls are TRBV5-6 and TRBJ1-2; TRBD1 is a possible D gene (5 bases). Trimming took 2 bases from V and 4 from J, leaving 12 bases between them. Germline V lookup: CDR1 SGHDT, CDR2 YYEEEE. This CDR3 has 14 residues. For the CDR3, the DNA is TGTGCCAGCAGCTTTGGAAGGGGAGGCTATGGCTACACCTTC. Its translation: CASSFGRGGYGYTF.

Regarding this clone: A read error may produce the germline difference seen at one junction end. The V gene is TRBV7-7, the J gene TRBJ2-4, with TRBD2 identical over 9 bases. Germline CDR1 is SSHAT and CDR2 is FNYEAQ (reference sequence). The CDR3 runs 13 residues. The CDR3 nucleotides are TGTGCTAGCAGCTTTTCAGCGGGGGGCCAGAAGTACTTC. Amino acids: CASSFSAGGQKYF.

The J gene is TRBJ1-3, the V gene TRBV19; TRBD1 is a possible D gene (5 bases). The germline V gene has CDR1 LNHDA and CDR2 SQIVND (reference sequence). This CDR3 has 16 amino acids. Trimming stripped 5 bases from V and 2 bases from J, with 16 bases between. The CDR3 nucleotides read TGTGCCAGTAGTTCTCCAGGACATACGGCTGGAAACACCATATATTTT. Encoded protein: CASSSPGHTAGNTIYF. Drawing the rest from reference TRBV19 and TRBJ1-3, the complete variable domain is DGGITQSPKYLFRKEGQNVTLSCEQNLNHDAMYWYRQDPGQGLRLIYYSQIVNDFQKGDIAEGYSVSREKKESFPLTVTSAQKNPTAFYLCASSSPGHTAGNTIYFGEGSWLTVV.

The rearrangement joins TRBV5-1 to TRBJ1-1; 8 bases are a match to TRBD1. The CDR3 consists of 15 residues. The junction had 10 bases not matched to a gene; V was cut back by 3 bases and J by 6 bases. Germline loops: CDR1 SGHRS, CDR2 YFSETQ. The CDR3 reads CASSSQLSQGAEAFF. Written as DNA, the CDR3 is TGCGCCAGCAGCTCCCAGCTGTCACAGGGGGCTGAAGCTTTCTTT.

The genes are TRBV4-1 and TRBJ2-6; the D gene is possibly TRBD1 (6 bases). The CDR3 loop spans 19 amino acids. CDR1 is MGHRA, CDR2 YSYEKL, per germline. Trimming took off 4 bases at V and 0 bases at J, with 19 bases between the two ends. The CDR3 DNA sequence: TGCGCCAGCAGCCCCTGGGAGTACAGGGACACCTCTGGGGCCAACGTCCTGACTTTC. Protein sequence: CASSPWEYRDTSGANVLTF.

CDR3 in DNA: TGTGCCGGTCGATCGGGGGGGACTCGGAACACTGAAGCTTTCTTT. It specifies CAGRSGGTRNTEAFF. J is TRBJ1-1 and V is TRBV6-6; D might be TRBD1 (5 bases). Germline V lookup: CDR1 MNHNY, CDR2 SVGAGI (reference sequence). Trimming shortened V by 11 bases and J by 1 base, and 20 bases separated the two germline ends. The CDR3 sequence is 15 residues long.

This chain links TRBV5-6 with TRBJ1-3; D gene ambiguous. The CDR3 sequence is 15 residues long. The germline V gene encodes CDR1 SGHDT and CDR2 YYEEEE. Trimming removed 1 base from V and 3 bases from J, with 11 bases in between. The CDR3 DNA reads TGTGCCAGCAGCTTGACCTGGGGAGGTGGAAACACCATATATTTT. This sequence encodes CASSLTWGGGNTIYF.

This sequence joins TRBV9 and TRBJ2-5; TRBD2 might be the D (5 bases). Germline-derived CDR1 and CDR2 are SGDLS and YYNGEE. This CDR3 is 14 amino acids long. The V gene lost 7 bases and the J gene lost 5 bases, with 18 bases spanning the gap. Here the CDR3 DNA reads TGTGCCAGCGCCGAGGGTCAACAATGGGAGACCCAGTACTTC. This translates into CASAEGQQWETQYF.

The J gene is TRBJ1-4, the V gene TRBV5-5, with D uncertain. Looked up from germline, CDR1 is SGHKS and CDR2 is YYEKEE (reference sequence). CDR3 length: 14 amino acids. The V and J ends lost 4 bases and 6 bases respectively, with 13 bases between them. The CDR3 DNA reads TGTGCCAGCAGCCCCGGGCATCCCGATGAAAAACTGTTTTTT. It translates to CASSPGHPDEKLFF.

A single count supports this clone. This chain joins TRBV9 and TRBJ2-3; D unclear. The length of the CDR3 is 13 residues. The germline V gene has CDR1 SGDLS and CDR2 YYNGEE. V lost 0 bases and J lost 4, with 6 bases in between. CDR3 residues: CASSVGRSDTQYF. Here the CDR3 DNA reads TGTGCCAGCAGCGTAGGACGCTCAGATACGCAGTATTTT.

V gene TRBV19 combines with J gene TRBJ1-5; D is undetermined. This CDR3 is built from 15 residues. The germline CDR1 and CDR2 sequences are LNHDA and SQIVND (reference sequence). Trimming stripped 2 bases from V and 1 base from J, with 9 bases between. DNA of the CDR3: TGTGCCAGTAGTATAAGGCAGTGGAGCAATCAGCCCCAGCATTTT. This sequence encodes CASSIRQWSNQPQHF.

This clone came up once. The V and J genes are TRBV27 and TRBJ1-1, with TRBD1 as a possible D gene (5 bases). V was shortened by 6 bases and J by 7 bases, with 18 bases between the two germline ends. This CDR3 region has 14 residues. In germline, CDR1 is MNHEY, CDR2 SMNVEV (reference sequence). The CDR3 sequence is CASSSGVGPGEAFF. The CDR3 region has the DNA TGTGCCAGCAGCTCGGGCGTGGGGCCGGGTGAAGCTTTCTTT.

The chain combines TRBV6-4 with TRBJ2-2; D call uncertain. V lost 3 bases to trimming and J lost 7 bases, with 9 bases between them. This CDR3 spans 13 amino acids. Looked up from germline, CDR1 is MRHNA and CDR2 is SNTAGT. CDR3 in DNA: TGTGCCAGCAGTGATAGGAGAGACGGGGAGCTGTTTTTT. It encodes CASSDRRDGELFF.

The chain uses TRBV7-2 and TRBJ2-7; D may be TRBD1 or TRBD2 (6 bases each). This CDR3 has 14 residues. The germline gives CDR1 SGHTA, CDR2 FQGNSA. V lost 5 bases, J lost 2 bases, and 13 bases lay in between. CDR3 sequence reads: CASSQHREAYEQYF. Here the CDR3 DNA reads TGTGCCAGCAGCCAACACAGGGAGGCCTACGAGCAGTACTTC.

The CDR3 sequence is CASSLGDRAFGYTF. The DNA of the CDR3 is TGTGCCAGCAGCTTGGGGGACAGGGCTTTTGGCTACACCTTC. The chain carries TRBV13 and TRBJ1-2, with 9 positions matching TRBD1. V dropped 3 bases and J dropped 7; count of bases not matched to a gene: 6. Germline values: CDR1 PRHDT, CDR2 FYEKMQ (reference sequence). CDR3 length: 14 residues.

The chain combines TRBV5-6 with TRBJ2-6; the D is unclear. This CDR3 is built from 15 residues. Per the germline V gene, CDR1 is SGHDT and CDR2 is YYEEEE. V gave up 0 bases and J gave up 7 bases, with 11 bases separating them. The CDR3 DNA reads TGTGCCAGCAGCTTGGCCGGATCAGTCGCCAACGTCCTGACTTTC. Its translation: CASSLAGSVANVLTF.

This clone has only one observation. The chain carries TRBV9 and TRBJ1-2, with D unresolved. V lost 0 bases and J 4 bases, leaving 13 bases between the germline ends. Per the germline V gene, CDR1 is SGDLS and CDR2 is YYNGEE. This CDR3 is built from 15 residues. The CDR3 DNA reads TGTGCCAGCAGCGTAGATCAGACACCAACCTATGGCTACACCTTC. Encoded protein: CASSVDQTPTYGYTF.

This clone was detected only a few times. V is TRBV4-2 and J is TRBJ2-7, with D perhaps matching TRBD2 (5 bases). CDR1 and CDR2 from the germline V gene are LGHNA and YNFKEQ. Between the trimmed V and J ends, which lost 1 base and 5 bases, there was a span of 15 bases. The length of the CDR3 is 15 residues. CDR3 protein: CASSQGLDYGDEQYF. In nucleotides, the CDR3 is TGTGCCAGCAGCCAAGGGCTTGACTACGGGGACGAGCAGTACTTC.

V and J are TRBV7-9 and TRBJ2-5; D remains unclear. The CDR3 length is 14 residues. Germline-derived CDR1 and CDR2 are SEHNR and FQNEAQ (reference sequence). Between the trimmed V and J ends, which lost 1 base and 3 bases, there was a span of 9 bases. The CDR3 sequence: CASSLDGGEETQYF. In DNA form, the CDR3 reads TGTGCCAGCAGCTTAGATGGCGGAGAAGAGACCCAGTACTTC.

J is TRBJ2-3 and V is TRBV5-6, with D possibly being TRBD2 (5 bases). Between the trimmed V and J ends, which lost 6 bases and 0 bases, there was a span of 11 bases. Germline V lookup: CDR1 SGHDT, CDR2 YYEEEE. This CDR3 is 14 amino acids long. This chain's CDR3 is CASKGGLSTDTQYF. CDR3 coding DNA: TGTGCCAGCAAGGGCGGGTTGAGCACAGATACGCAGTATTTT. Variable domain in full (rest from reference TRBV5-6 and TRBJ2-3): DAGVTQSPTHLIKTRGQQVTLRCSPKSGHDTVSWYQQALGQGPQFIFQYYEEEERQRGNFPDRFSGHQFPNYSSELNVNALLLGDSALYLCASKGGLSTDTQYFGPGTRLTVL.

The chain recombines TRBV19 with TRBJ2-7; D not certain. The CDR3 loop spans 16 amino acids. Trimming stripped 3 bases from V and 4 bases from J, with 19 bases between. Germline V gene lookup returns CDR1 LNHDA and CDR2 SQIVND (reference sequence). This CDR3 is CASSISVGLRGYEQYF. The CDR3 nucleotides read TGTGCCAGTAGTATCAGTGTAGGTCTTAGAGGATACGAGCAGTACTTC.

This rearrangement joins TRBV30 to TRBJ1-1; TRBD1 agrees at 8 bases. CDR1 and CDR2 (germline): GTSNPN, SVGIG (reference sequence). The CDR3 is 15 amino acids. V shed 5 bases, J shed 5 bases, and the junction held 13 bases outside the gene matches. CDR3 nucleotides: TGTGCCTGGGACGAGCCAGGGGGCGTTAAAACTGAAGCTTTCTTT. As protein: CAWDEPGGVKTEAFF.

The chain uses TRBV2 and TRBJ1-5, with D uncertain. CDR1 SNHLY and CDR2 FYNNEI come from the germline V gene. The CDR3 has 14 residues. With 1 base removed from V and 4 bases from J, the gap between germline ends came to 8 bases. DNA for the CDR3: TGTGCCAGCAGTGAAGTTGGAGTGAATCAGCCCCAGCATTTT. Protein product: CASSEVGVNQPQHF.

The gene calls are TRBV11-2 and TRBJ2-5; TRBD1 matches at 9 bases. Germline V gives CDR1 SGHAT, CDR2 FQNNGV. This CDR3 spans 15 amino acids. J was trimmed by 7 bases and V by 7 bases; bases with no gene match: 13. The CDR3 region is CASNLGTGLQGTQYF. The CDR3 DNA is TGTGCCAGCAACTTGGGGACAGGGCTGCAGGGGACCCAGTACTTC.

V gene TRBV18 combines with J gene TRBJ1-2; no firm D call. CDR3 length: 16 residues. Germline CDR1 is KGHSH and CDR2 is LQKENI. Trimming stripped 9 bases from V and 5 bases from J, with 25 bases between. The CDR3 DNA is TGTGCCAGTCGGAACACAGCGAACAAAAGCCCGTATGGCTACACCTTC. Amino acid sequence: CASRNTANKSPYGYTF.

This clone showed up just once. The J gene is TRBJ2-7, the V gene TRBV18, with 7 bases identical to TRBD2. Germline lookup yields CDR1 KGHSH and CDR2 LQKENI. Trimming took 6 bases from V and 12 from J; bases not matched to a gene: 11. The CDR3 is 12 amino acids. DNA for the CDR3: TGTGCCAGCTCTAGGGAGGGTATAAACCCGTACTTC. Translating it yields CASSREGINPYF.